Below are 11 T cell receptor beta chains sequenced from a single sample in a study of blood T cells in healthy people across ages. Sample-barcoded 5' priming and a J-beta primer mix drove a second PCR of 7 to 11 cycles. TCRdb called the 5' RACE reads again in MiXCR, with one record for every CDR3 protein. The sample lists 1.5 million to 2 million distinct CDR3 sequences, around 42% occurring once. The sequencing sample was made of blood. The source is a human donor in good health.

The V call is TRBV5-1, the J call TRBJ2-5; TRBD1 matches 8 bases. V gave up 2 bases and J gave up 11 bases; unmatched junction bases: 8. The CDR3 covers 13 residues. Per germline, CDR1 SGHRS and CDR2 YFSETQ. Here the CDR3 DNA reads TGCGCCAGCAGCTTAACAGGGGGGAAGGAGCAGTACTTC. It codes for CASSLTGGKEQYF.

This chain uses TRBV5-1 with TRBJ2-7; D remains ambiguous. This CDR3 region has 14 residues. V shed 0 bases and J shed 4 bases, with 11 bases lying between them. Germline lookup yields CDR1 SGHRS and CDR2 YFSETQ. CDR3 protein: CASSLVRFDYEQYF. The CDR3 nucleotides read TGCGCCAGCAGCTTGGTTAGATTTGATTACGAGCAGTACTTC.

This clonotype was detected a few times. V gene TRBV20-1 combines with J gene TRBJ2-7, with D maybe TRBD2 (6 bases). The V end lost 4 bases, the J end lost 0 bases, and 16 bases lay between the germline ends. Per germline, CDR1 DFQATT and CDR2 SNEGSKA (reference sequence). The CDR3 has 15 amino acids. The CDR3 DNA is TGCAGTGCTAAGACGATGGGACTTGTCTCCTACGAGCAGTACTTC. This gives the protein CSAKTMGLVSYEQYF.

This clonotype has a single count. The rearrangement joins TRBV20-1 to TRBJ2-7; D is perhaps TRBD2 (5 bases). Germline V gene data show CDR1 as DFQATT and CDR2 as SNEGSKA (reference sequence). The germline V and J ends were trimmed by 2 bases and 1 base, with 12 bases remaining between them. This CDR3 region has 14 residues. In DNA, the CDR3 is TGCAGTGCTAGACCCCCCGAGGGATCCTACGAGCAGTACTTC. Amino acids: CSARPPEGSYEQYF.

This clonotype was recorded a few times. V and J are TRBV10-3 and TRBJ2-3; possible D gene TRBD2, 6 bases. The V and J ends lost 3 bases and 2 bases respectively, with 12 bases between them. CDR1 is ENHRY, CDR2 SYGVKD, per germline. This CDR3 is 15 amino acids long. CDR3 sequence: CAISDWGVTTDTQYF. The DNA for the CDR3 is TGTGCCATCAGTGACTGGGGGGTGACCACAGATACGCAGTATTTT.

This rearrangement joins TRBV7-2 to TRBJ1-2; no clear D gene. Germline CDR1 reads SGHTA; CDR2 reads FQGNSA. This CDR3 has 16 amino acids. V lost 5 bases to trimming and J lost 6 bases, with 22 bases between them. CDR3 loop: CASSTTRTSGGHGYTF. The CDR3 nucleotides are TGTGCCAGCAGCACCACCCGGACCAGCGGAGGCCATGGCTACACCTTC.

A few counts support this clonotype. V usage is TRBV7-2 and J usage is TRBJ2-6; D possibly uses TRBD1 or TRBD2 (5 bases each). CDR3 length: 19 amino acids. Trimming stripped 1 base from V and 0 bases from J, with 16 bases between. CDR1 and CDR2 from the germline V gene are SGHTA and FQGNSA. The chain's CDR3 is CASSLDSGGRPSGANVLTF. The DNA of the CDR3 is TGTGCCAGCAGCTTAGATTCTGGGGGAAGACCCTCTGGGGCCAACGTCCTGACTTTC.

This clonotype showed up many times. The J gene is TRBJ2-1, the V gene TRBV7-2; 7 positions match TRBD2. The CDR3 spans 13 residues. The trim removed 6 bases at V and 4 bases at J, leaving 3 bases unmatched. Germline assignment: CDR1 SGHTA and CDR2 FQGNSA. The CDR3 DNA sequence: TGTGCCAGCAGGCCGGGGGGATACAATGAGCAGTTCTTC. As protein: CASRPGGYNEQFF.

This clonotype was counted a few times. This chain links TRBV29-1 with TRBJ1-2; TRBD1 agrees at 10 bases. Germline V gives CDR1 SQVTM, CDR2 ANQGSEA. CDR3 length equals 16 residues. V was clipped by 4 bases and J by 8 bases; unmatched bases: 16. The CDR3 DNA sequence: TGCAGCGTTGTGACCTTTGGACAGGGGGGAGGAGGAGGCTACACCTTC. Translation gives CSVVTFGQGGGGGYTF.

The CDR3 spells CASSAGPNFYGYTF. The CDR3 DNA sequence: TGTGCCAGCAGCGCGGGACCGAATTTCTATGGCTACACCTTC. The J gene is TRBJ1-2, the V gene TRBV9, with a tentative D call TRBD1 (5 bases). Germline V gene sequence: CDR1 SGDLS, CDR2 YYNGEE. Trimming left V 3 bases short and J 4 bases short, with 13 bases between. The CDR3 loop spans 14 amino acids.

The chain joins TRBV2 to TRBJ1-2; D remains ambiguous. This CDR3 region has 12 residues. The ends were cut back, 6 bases at V and 7 bases at J, with 12 bases in the middle. Germline assignment: CDR1 SNHLY and CDR2 FYNNEI. CDR3 in DNA: TGTGCCAGCAGCGGACCGGGGTTTGGCTACACCTTC. Residues: CASSGPGFGYTF. Based on the CDR3 plus reference TRBV2 and TRBJ1-2, the full variable domain is EPEVTQTPSHQVTQMGQEVILRCVPISNHLYFYWYRQILGQKVEFLVSFYNNEISEKSEIFDDQFSVERPDGSNFTLKIRSTKLEDSAMYFCASSGPGFGYTFGSGTRLTVV.